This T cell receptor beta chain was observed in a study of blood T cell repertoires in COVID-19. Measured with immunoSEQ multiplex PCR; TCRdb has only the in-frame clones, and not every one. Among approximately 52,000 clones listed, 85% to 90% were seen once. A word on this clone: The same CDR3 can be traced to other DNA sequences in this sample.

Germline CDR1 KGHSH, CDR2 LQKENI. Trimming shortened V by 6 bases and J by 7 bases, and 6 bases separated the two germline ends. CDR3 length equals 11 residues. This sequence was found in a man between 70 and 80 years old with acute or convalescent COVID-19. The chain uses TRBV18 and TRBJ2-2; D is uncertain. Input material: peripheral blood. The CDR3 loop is CASSSVGELFF. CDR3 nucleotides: TGTGCCAGCTCCTCTGTCGGGGAGCTGTTTTTT.